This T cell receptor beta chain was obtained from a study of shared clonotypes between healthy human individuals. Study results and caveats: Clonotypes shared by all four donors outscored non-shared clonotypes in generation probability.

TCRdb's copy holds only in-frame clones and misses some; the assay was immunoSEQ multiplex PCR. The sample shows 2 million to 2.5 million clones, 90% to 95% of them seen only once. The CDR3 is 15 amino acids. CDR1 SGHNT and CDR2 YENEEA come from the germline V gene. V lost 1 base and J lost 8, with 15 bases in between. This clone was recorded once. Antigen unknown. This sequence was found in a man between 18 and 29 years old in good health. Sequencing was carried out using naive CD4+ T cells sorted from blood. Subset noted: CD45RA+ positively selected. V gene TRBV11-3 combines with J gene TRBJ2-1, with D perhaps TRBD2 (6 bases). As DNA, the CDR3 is TGTGCCAGCAGCTTAGTACCCGGGAGTTATGATGAGCAGTTCTTC. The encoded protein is CASSLVPGSYDEQFF.